This TCR beta chain is drawn from a study of CD8 T cells in ankylosing spondylitis. Study-wide points: What appeared characteristic of ankylosing spondylitis blood was a TCR beta motif of about eight highly homologous variants.

Researchers built TCR beta libraries using quantitative 5'-RACE with molecular barcodes. TCRdb reprocessed the 5' RACE reads via MiXCR and lists one record per CDR3 protein. The sample has about 130,000 distinct CDR3 sequences; 7.3% are singletons. This clonotype was recorded at least ten times. As yet, its antigen is unknown. This clonotype was obtained from a female donor with ankylosing spondylitis or in good health (not recorded which). The source material was blood, either unsorted or a sorted T cell fraction (not recorded which).

This CDR3 is CASSQGDGLSNQPQHF. The CDR3 region has the DNA TGTGCCAGCTCACAAGGGGACGGCCTTAGCAATCAGCCCCAGCATTTT. The chain combines TRBV18 with TRBJ1-5, with D possibly matching TRBD1 (5 bases). Deletions cut 4 bases from V and 0 bases from J, with 13 bases between. Germline CDR1 reads KGHSH; CDR2 reads LQKENI. This CDR3 comprises 16 residues.